The clone carrying this T cell receptor (beta chain) has only a few counts. What it binds is not known. Treatment noted: approximately 10-day PBMC culture with coronavirus spike peptide pools or control peptides (ViraFEST assay). The sample belongs to a study of vaccination and CD4 T cells after COVID-19. Cultured CD4+ T-cell DNA underwent Oncomine TCR Beta short-read sequencing. A single record per CDR3 protein comes from TCRdb applying MiXCR to the PCR reads. The sample yields some 18,000 distinct CDR3 sequences, 70% seen once. The germline CDR1 and CDR2 sequences are KGHDR and SFDVKD. V trimming: 3 bases; J trimming: 9 bases; junction bases outside the gene matches: 12. The CDR3 has 16 residues.

Sequencing was performed on CD4+ T cells from blood, cultured in vitro. The receptor's source is a human donor who had recovered from COVID-19. This sequence joins TRBV24-1 and TRBJ2-1; TRBD1 aligns across 8 bases. CDR3 nucleotide sequence: TGTGCCACCAGTGATGGGACAGGCGGAGTTCGTTTTGAGCAGTTCTTC. It specifies CATSDGTGGVRFEQFF.